This TCR beta chain appears in the sequencing data of a study of T-cell reconstitution after alpha-beta-depleted transplantation in children. The sample holds a few counts of this clonotype. Preparing the TCRbeta library involved the use of unique molecular identifiers. TCRdb ran MiXCR on the PCR reads and lists one entry per CDR3 protein. The data show hundreds of thousands of distinct CDR3 sequences, 10% to 15% seen once. V was clipped by 4 bases and J by 3 bases, with 16 bases between them. In germline, CDR1 is SGHRS, CDR2 YFSETQ. The CDR3 runs 15 residues. The material was PBMCs, mostly from graft donor cells, obtained 360 days after TCRalphabeta/CD19-depleted stem cell transplant. The sequence derives from a male patient aged 10 to 17 who had a stem cell transplant for acute myeloid leukemia, so the T cells may come from the graft donor. The chain recombines TRBV5-1 with TRBJ2-5; unclear D gene. CDR3 residues: CASSARTHGKETQYF. In DNA form, the CDR3 reads TGCGCCAGCAGCGCCCGGACCCATGGAAAAGAGACCCAGTACTTC. Looking up the rest from reference TRBV5-1 and TRBJ2-5 gives the full variable domain: KAGVTQTPRYLIKTRGQQVTLSCSPISGHRSVSWYQQTPGQGLQFLFEYFSETQRNKGNFPGRFSGRQFSNSRSEMNVSTLELGDSALYLCASSARTHGKETQYFGPGTRLLVL.